Shown below are 28 T cell receptor beta chains from a single sample sequenced in a study of cytomegalovirus exposure and HLA in healthy donors. The study ran its PCR with 60 Vbeta and 13 Jbeta primers. Clones were read by immunoSEQ multiplex PCR, and TCRdb kept only the in-frame ones, dropping some. The data hold tens of thousands of clones, with about 80% observed a single time. The sample consisted of PBMCs. These receptors were taken from a male donor in good health and CMV-seronegative.

The chain links TRBV29-1 to TRBJ2-1, with TRBD2 matching over 10 bases. V shed 4 bases, J shed 8 bases, and the junction held 11 bases outside the gene matches. Germline assignment: CDR1 SQVTM and CDR2 ANQGSEA. The CDR3 totals 15 residues. CDR3 DNA: TGCAGCGTTGTTGACCTAGCGGGAGTCGGTGATGAGCAGTTCTTC. This sequence encodes CSVVDLAGVGDEQFF.

This chain joins TRBV30 and TRBJ1-5; 8 bases line up with TRBD1. The length of the CDR3 is 13 residues. V dropped 5 bases and J dropped 3; count of bases not matched to a gene: 3. Per the germline V gene, CDR1 is GTSNPN and CDR2 is SVGIG (reference sequence). The CDR3 coding sequence is TGTGCCTGGGGGACAGGCCCCAATCAGCCCCAGCATTTT. The encoded protein is CAWGTGPNQPQHF.

The chain recombines TRBV11-2 with TRBJ2-7, with D perhaps matching TRBD1 (6 bases). Germline CDR1 reads SGHAT; CDR2 reads FQNNGV. Deletions cut 3 bases from V and 12 bases from J, with 24 bases between. The CDR3 is made up of 15 amino acids. The CDR3 nucleotides are TGTGCCAGCAGCTTGGGACATACCTCGAGAGTGATCCTGTACTTC. This gives the protein CASSLGHTSRVILYF.

The rearrangement uses TRBV27 and TRBJ1-2, with a possible D match to TRBD1 (6 bases). The germline V gene has CDR1 MNHEY and CDR2 SMNVEV (reference sequence). CDR3 length: 13 residues. Deletions cut 4 bases from V and 7 bases from J, with 13 bases between. The CDR3 DNA sequence: TGTGCCAGCAGTTGGGGGGGAGGGGGTGGCTACACCTTC. Translation gives CASSWGGGGGYTF.

The J gene is TRBJ2-2, the V gene TRBV7-9; TRBD1 is a possible D gene (6 bases). The ends were cut back, 4 bases at V and 3 bases at J, with 12 bases in the middle. Germline CDR1 and CDR2: SEHNR and FQNEAQ (reference sequence). The CDR3 is 15 residues long. Here the CDR3 reads CASSSGQSDTGELFF. DNA of the CDR3: TGTGCCAGCAGCTCCGGACAGTCCGACACCGGGGAGCTGTTTTTT.

V and J are TRBV25-1 and TRBJ1-1; TRBD1 aligns across 7 bases. V lost 6 bases and J lost 11; bases outside the gene matches: 15. The germline gives CDR1 MGHDK, CDR2 SYGVNS. CDR3 length: 14 residues. DNA for the CDR3: TGTGCCAGCAGCGCCCTTCACCTACAGGGGTCGGCTTTCTTT. Amino acid sequence: CASSALHLQGSAFF.

V usage is TRBV2 and J usage is TRBJ1-2; 7 nucleotides agree with TRBD1. The germline V gene encodes CDR1 SNHLY and CDR2 FYNNEI. The CDR3 runs to 14 residues. Trimming removed 4 bases from V and 3 bases from J; junction bases left unmatched: 5. The CDR3 DNA is TGTGCCAGCAGTGTCTGGCAGGGGGACTATGGCTACACCTTC. It codes for CASSVWQGDYGYTF. Full variable domain (outside the CDR3, taken from reference TRBV2 and TRBJ1-2): EPEVTQTPSHQVTQMGQEVILRCVPISNHLYFYWYRQILGQKVEFLVSFYNNEISEKSEIFDDQFSVERPDGSNFTLKIRSTKLEDSAMYFCASSVWQGDYGYTFGSGTRLTVV.

V and J are TRBV7-9 and TRBJ1-4; 10 nucleotides match TRBD1. CDR1 is SEHNR and CDR2 is FQNEAQ in the germline V gene (reference sequence). V shed 6 bases and J 8 bases; nucleotides not matched to a gene: 12. The length of the CDR3 is 16 residues. The chain's CDR3 is CASSQTPGTGDEKLFF. CDR3 sequence (DNA): TGTGCCAGCAGTCAAACGCCCGGGACAGGGGACGAAAAACTGTTTTTT.

The V gene is TRBV7-3, the J gene TRBJ2-2, with 7 bases identical to TRBD2. Looked up from germline, CDR1 is SGHTA and CDR2 is FQGTGA. This CDR3 contains 15 residues. Trimming at V came to 5 bases and at J to 1 base, leaving 4 bases not matched to a gene. The chain's CDR3 is CASSRERGNTGELFF. The CDR3 bases are TGTGCCAGCAGCCGAGAGCGGGGGAACACCGGGGAGCTGTTTTTT.

V usage is TRBV29-1 and J usage is TRBJ2-1; D may be TRBD1 (5 bases). CDR1 and CDR2 from the germline V gene are SQVTM and ANQGSEA. Trimming removed 8 bases at V and 5 bases at J, with 10 bases between. CDR3 length equals 11 residues. The CDR3 coding sequence is TGCAGCCTTACCAGGGACAATGAGCAGTTCTTC. This gives the protein CSLTRDNEQFF.

The V and J genes are TRBV5-6 and TRBJ2-3; 8 bases map to TRBD2. CDR3 length: 15 amino acids. CDR1 and CDR2 from the germline V gene are SGHDT and YYEEEE. With 4 bases clipped from V and 8 bases from J, the junction kept 12 bases outside the gene matches. The CDR3 DNA reads as TGTGCCAGCAGCCCGGTCGCGGGGGGCCGGGCTACGCAGTATTTT. Protein product: CASSPVAGGRATQYF. Full variable domain (rest looked up from reference TRBV5-6 and TRBJ2-3): DAGVTQSPTHLIKTRGQQVTLRCSPKSGHDTVSWYQQALGQGPQFIFQYYEEEERQRGNFPDRFSGHQFPNYSSELNVNALLLGDSALYLCASSPVAGGRATQYFGPGTRLTVL.

The V gene is TRBV27, the J gene TRBJ2-7, with 8 bases fitting TRBD1. With 4 bases clipped from V and 3 bases from J, the junction kept 17 bases outside the gene matches. Germline lookup yields CDR1 MNHEY and CDR2 SMNVEV (reference sequence). The CDR3 has 18 residues. CDR3 in DNA: TGTGCCAGCAGTTCGATATCTGGGCGCAGGGGGCGCGGCTACGAGCAGTACTTC. Encoded protein: CASSSISGRRGRGYEQYF.

V and J are TRBV28 and TRBJ2-4; 7 bases map to TRBD1. J gave up 7 bases and V 4 bases, and 4 bases lay outside the gene matches. The germline V gene has CDR1 MDHEN and CDR2 SYDVKM. This CDR3 is built from 13 residues. The CDR3 sequence: CASSSQGDNIQYF. For the CDR3, the DNA is TGTGCCAGCAGTTCCCAGGGGGACAACATTCAGTACTTC.

The genes are TRBV25-1 and TRBJ2-7; D gene uncertain. The V gene's germline CDR1 is MGHDK and CDR2 SYGVNS. The CDR3 has 11 residues. V was pared by 6 bases and J by 2 bases, with 5 bases between. Written as DNA, the CDR3 is TGTGCCAGCAGCCAGGCCTACGAGCAGTACTTC. Encoded protein: CASSQAYEQYF.

The rearrangement links TRBV27 to TRBJ2-3; no firm D call. CDR1 and CDR2 from the germline V gene are MNHEY and SMNVEV (reference sequence). CDR3 length: 15 residues. V was trimmed by 2 bases and J by 2 bases, leaving 11 bases between them. CDR3 nucleotides: TGTGCCAGCAGTTTACGGCAGACACCCACAGATACGCAGTATTTT. Translation gives CASSLRQTPTDTQYF.

The J gene is TRBJ2-1, the V gene TRBV28, with D possibly matching TRBD2 (6 bases). Germline assignment: CDR1 MDHEN and CDR2 SYDVKM. Trimming took off 6 bases at V and 6 bases at J, with 18 bases between the two ends. The CDR3 is made up of 15 amino acids. CDR3 amino acids: CASSRASSGGNEQFF. CDR3 DNA sequence: TGTGCCAGCAGCCGGGCTTCCTCCGGGGGCAATGAGCAGTTCTTC.

This chain connects TRBV7-9 to TRBJ2-1; TRBD1 agrees at 9 bases. Trimming removed 5 bases from V and 15 bases from J; junction bases left unmatched: 11. The CDR3 extends over 13 amino acids. CDR1 and CDR2 (germline): SEHNR, FQNEAQ (reference sequence). The CDR3 nucleotides are TGTGCCAGCAGCGCCACCTGGACAGGGGATTGGTTCTTC. Its protein product is CASSATWTGDWFF. Full variable domain (remainder filled in from reference TRBV7-9 and TRBJ2-1): DTGVSQNPRHKITKRGQNVTFRCDPISEHNRLYWYRQTLGQGPEFLTYFQNEAQLEKSRLLSDRFSAERPKGSFSTLEIQRTEQGDSAMYLCASSATWTGDWFFGPGTRLTVL.

The rearrangement joins TRBV4-3 to TRBJ1-2; unclear D gene. The V end lost 2 bases, the J end lost 3 bases, and 7 bases lay between the germline ends. The CDR3 spans 13 residues. CDR1 is LGHNA, CDR2 YSLEER, per germline. In DNA, the CDR3 is TGCGCCAGCAGCCAACAGAGGGACTATGGCTACACCTTC. Protein: CASSQQRDYGYTF.

The chain uses TRBV30 and TRBJ2-6, with 7 bases lining up with TRBD2. There are 13 residues in the CDR3. Germline trimming cut 7 bases from V and 1 base from J; bases unmatched to any gene: 1. The germline gives CDR1 GTSNPN, CDR2 SVGIG (reference sequence). The CDR3 loop is CAFGGSGANVLTF. As DNA, the CDR3 is TGTGCCTTCGGGGGGTCTGGGGCCAACGTCCTGACTTTC.

In its sample, this clone was seen once. V usage is TRBV9 and J usage is TRBJ1-6; D not resolved. With 6 bases removed from V and 0 bases from J, the gap between germline ends came to 10 bases. Germline V gives CDR1 SGDLS, CDR2 YYNGEE. The CDR3 extends over 15 amino acids. CDR3 DNA sequence: TGTGCCAGCAACGACGGAGCCTCCTATAATTCACCCCTCCACTTT. Amino acids: CASNDGASYNSPLHF.

This chain connects TRBV7-2 to TRBJ2-5; 8 nucleotides agree with TRBD1. V lost 3 bases to trimming and J lost 4 bases; unmatched junction nucleotides: 4. The CDR3 length is 14 residues. Germline CDR1 and CDR2: SGHTA and FQGNSA. CDR3 bases: TGTGCCAGCAGCTTTCAGGGGGCGCGAGAGACCCAGTACTTC. Translation: CASSFQGARETQYF.

The chain joins TRBV6-6 to TRBJ2-1; 7 positions match TRBD2. The CDR3 has 14 residues. The V gene's germline CDR1 is MNHNY and CDR2 SVGAGI (reference sequence). J gave up 0 bases and V 9 bases, and 5 bases lay outside the gene matches. CDR3 region: CASGRENSYNEQFF. For the CDR3, the DNA is TGTGCCAGTGGGAGGGAGAACTCCTACAATGAGCAGTTCTTC.

This chain uses TRBV5-1 with TRBJ2-7, with TRBD1 matching over 7 bases. This CDR3 is built from 13 residues. With V trimmed by 4 bases and J by 6 bases, 7 bases remained unmatched. Germline V gene sequence: CDR1 SGHRS, CDR2 YFSETQ. In DNA, the CDR3 is TGCGCCAGCAGCGGGACAGACCTACGCGAGCAGTACTTC. Translating it yields CASSGTDLREQYF.

The chain links TRBV6-5 to TRBJ1-5, with D hard to call. The CDR3 sequence is 15 residues long. CDR1 and CDR2 (germline): MNHEY, SVGAGI. The germline V and J ends were trimmed by 0 bases and 1 base, with 7 bases remaining between them. Here the CDR3 reads CASSYSSGSNQPQHF. In DNA, the CDR3 is TGTGCCAGCAGTTACTCTTCAGGAAGCAATCAGCCCCAGCATTTT.

A note on this clone: The junction differs from germline at one of its ends, possibly a read error. J is TRBJ2-5 and V is TRBV6-5, with D tentatively TRBD2 (7 bases). Germline CDR1 reads MNHEY; CDR2 reads SVGAGI. The CDR3 extends over 14 amino acids. For the CDR3, the DNA is TGTGCCAGCTCTGGGGGGGCCTGGGGTGAGATCCAGTACTTC. It codes for CASSGGAWGEIQYF.

The J gene is TRBJ1-6, the V gene TRBV30; 10 bases map to TRBD1. The CDR3 has 16 residues. From germline, CDR1 is GTSNPN and CDR2 SVGIG (reference sequence). The junction had 6 bases not matched to a gene; V was cut back by 1 base and J by 6 bases. CDR3 protein: CAWSGGTGAPNSPLHF. The CDR3 DNA reads as TGTGCCTGGAGTGGGGGGACAGGGGCGCCTAATTCACCCCTCCACTTT.

This clone was seen once. V is TRBV5-1 and J is TRBJ2-2; 9 bases line up with TRBD1. CDR3 length: 16 amino acids. Germline V CDR1 and CDR2: SGHRS, YFSETQ. Trimming took 0 bases from V and 6 from J; bases not matched to a gene: 6. CDR3 residues: CASSLAGQGVSGELFF. The CDR3 DNA sequence: TGCGCCAGCAGCTTGGCGGGACAGGGAGTCTCCGGGGAGCTGTTTTTT.

This clone was seen a single time. The chain couples TRBV5-1 to TRBJ1-2; 7 bases agree with TRBD1. The germline V gene encodes CDR1 SGHRS and CDR2 YFSETQ. Trimming at V came to 2 bases and at J to 4 bases, leaving 2 bases not matched to a gene. The CDR3 contains 13 residues. This CDR3 is CASSFEGAYGYTF. The CDR3 DNA sequence: TGCGCCAGCAGCTTTGAGGGGGCCTATGGCTACACCTTC.